This TCR beta chain was identified in a study of T cell responses to AZD1222 COVID-19 vaccine. The ends were cut back, 7 bases at V and 6 bases at J, with 6 bases in the middle. The CDR3 contains 11 residues. Germline V CDR1 and CDR2: MNHEY, SVGAGI. Measured with immunoSEQ multiplex PCR; TCRdb has only the in-frame clones, and not every one. In the table there are about 140,000 clones, about 91% of which are singletons. The specimen comprised peripheral blood, sampled on day 0 of AZD1222 vaccination. The source is an adult in good health. The rearrangement uses TRBV6-5 and TRBJ2-2; D gene ambiguous. The CDR3 reads CASNTAGELFF. CDR3 in DNA: TGTGCCAGCAACACCGCCGGGGAGCTGTTTTTT.